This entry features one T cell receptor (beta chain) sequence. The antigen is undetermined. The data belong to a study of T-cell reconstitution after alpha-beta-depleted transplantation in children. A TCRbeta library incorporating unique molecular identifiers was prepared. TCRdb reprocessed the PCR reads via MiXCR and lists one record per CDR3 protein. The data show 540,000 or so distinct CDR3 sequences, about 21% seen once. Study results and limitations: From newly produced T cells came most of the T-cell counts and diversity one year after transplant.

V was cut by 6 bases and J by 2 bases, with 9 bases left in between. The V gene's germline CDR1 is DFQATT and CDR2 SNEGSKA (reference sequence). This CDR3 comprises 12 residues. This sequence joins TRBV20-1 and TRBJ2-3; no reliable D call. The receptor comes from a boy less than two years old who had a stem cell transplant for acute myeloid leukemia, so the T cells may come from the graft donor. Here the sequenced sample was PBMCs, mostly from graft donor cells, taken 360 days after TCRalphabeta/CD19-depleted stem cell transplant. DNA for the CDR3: TGCAGTGCCGACGGACCCACAGATACGCAGTATTTT. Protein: CSADGPTDTQYF.